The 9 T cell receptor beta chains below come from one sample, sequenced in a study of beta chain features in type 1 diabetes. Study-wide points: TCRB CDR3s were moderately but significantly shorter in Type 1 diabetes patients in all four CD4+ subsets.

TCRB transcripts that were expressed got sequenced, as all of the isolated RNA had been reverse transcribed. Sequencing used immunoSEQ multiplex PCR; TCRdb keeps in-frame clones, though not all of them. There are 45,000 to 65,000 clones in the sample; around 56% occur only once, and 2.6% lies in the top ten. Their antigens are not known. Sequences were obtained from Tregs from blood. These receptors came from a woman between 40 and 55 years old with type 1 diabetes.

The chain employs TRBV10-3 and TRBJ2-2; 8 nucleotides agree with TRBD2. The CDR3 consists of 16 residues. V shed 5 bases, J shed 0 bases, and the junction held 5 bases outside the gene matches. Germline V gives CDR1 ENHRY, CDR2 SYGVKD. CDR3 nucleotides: TGTGCCATCAGTAGGGCTAGCGGGTCGAACACCGGGGAGCTGTTTTTT. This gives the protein CAISRASGSNTGELFF.

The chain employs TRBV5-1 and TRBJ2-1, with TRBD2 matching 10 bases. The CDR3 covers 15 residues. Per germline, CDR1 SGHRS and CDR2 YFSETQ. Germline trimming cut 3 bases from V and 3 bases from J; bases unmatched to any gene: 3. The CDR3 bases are TGCGCCAGCAGCTCTACTAGCGGGATCTACAATGAGCAGTTCTTC. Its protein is CASSSTSGIYNEQFF.

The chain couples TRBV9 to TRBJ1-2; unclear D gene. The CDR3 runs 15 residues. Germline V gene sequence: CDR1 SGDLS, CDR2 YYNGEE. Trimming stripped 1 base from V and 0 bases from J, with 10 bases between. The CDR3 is CASSVSPLTNYGYTF. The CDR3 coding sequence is TGTGCCAGCAGCGTAAGCCCTTTAACTAACTATGGCTACACCTTC. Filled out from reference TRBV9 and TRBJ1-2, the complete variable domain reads DSGVTQTPKHLITATGQRVTLRCSPRSGDLSVYWYQQSLDQGLQFLIQYYNGEERAKGNILERFSAQQFPDLHSELNLSSLELGDSALYFCASSVSPLTNYGYTFGSGTRLTVV.

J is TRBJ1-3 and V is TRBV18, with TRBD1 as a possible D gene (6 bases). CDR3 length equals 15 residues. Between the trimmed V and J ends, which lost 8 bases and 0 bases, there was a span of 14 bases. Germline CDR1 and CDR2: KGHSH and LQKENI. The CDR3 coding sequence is TGTGCCAGCGTAGAACGACAGGACTCTGGAAACACCATATATTTT. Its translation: CASVERQDSGNTIYF.

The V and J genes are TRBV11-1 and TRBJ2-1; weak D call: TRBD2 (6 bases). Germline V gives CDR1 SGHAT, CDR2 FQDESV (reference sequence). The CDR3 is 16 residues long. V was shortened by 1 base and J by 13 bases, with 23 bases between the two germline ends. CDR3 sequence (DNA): TGTGCCAGCAGCTTAGGCTACGGGAGTGGAGAAAGGCCCCAGTTCTTC. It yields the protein CASSLGYGSGERPQFF.

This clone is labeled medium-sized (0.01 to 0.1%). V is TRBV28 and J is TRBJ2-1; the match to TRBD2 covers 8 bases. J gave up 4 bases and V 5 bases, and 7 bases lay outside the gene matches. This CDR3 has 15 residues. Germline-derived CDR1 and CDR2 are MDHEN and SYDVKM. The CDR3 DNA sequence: TGTGCCAGCAGTCCCAGCGGGAGTTTATACAATGAGCAGTTCTTC. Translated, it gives CASSPSGSLYNEQFF.

The CDR3 sequence: CASSSTPGLPYGYTF. The CDR3 nucleotides read TGTGCCAGCAGCTCTACCCCGGGGTTACCCTATGGCTACACCTTC. The V gene is TRBV7-3, the J gene TRBJ1-2, with D hard to call. Germline values: CDR1 SGHTA, CDR2 FQGTGA. The V end lost 4 bases, the J end lost 4 bases, and 16 bases lay between the germline ends. The CDR3 is 15 amino acids.

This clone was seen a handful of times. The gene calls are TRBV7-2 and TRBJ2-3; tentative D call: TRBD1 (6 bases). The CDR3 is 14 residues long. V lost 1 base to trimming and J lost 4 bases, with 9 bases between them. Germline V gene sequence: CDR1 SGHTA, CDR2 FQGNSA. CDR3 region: CASSLDRVADTQYF. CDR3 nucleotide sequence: TGTGCCAGCAGCTTAGACAGGGTGGCAGATACGCAGTATTTT.

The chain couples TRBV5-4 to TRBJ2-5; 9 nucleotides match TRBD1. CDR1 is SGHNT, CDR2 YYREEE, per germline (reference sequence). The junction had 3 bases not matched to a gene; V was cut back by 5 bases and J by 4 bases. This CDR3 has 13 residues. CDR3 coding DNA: TGTGCCAGCAGTTTACAGGGGGCAGAGACCCAGTACTTC. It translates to CASSLQGAETQYF.